These 22 T cell receptor beta chains originate from one sample sequenced in a study of graft-versus-host responses after intestinal transplantation. Sequencing was performed with immunoSEQ multiplex PCR; in TCRdb, only in-frame clones are kept and a portion is missing. Of over 65,000 clones in the sample, 91% are singletons; the top ten hold more than 0.095%. These receptors are not linked to any known antigen. The specimen was unstimulated CD4+ T cells sorted from spleen or lymph node cells, collected before intestinal transplant. The receptors were gathered from a human donor who received an intestinal transplant.

The chain recombines TRBV2 with TRBJ2-1; 7 nucleotides match TRBD1. CDR3 length: 15 amino acids. The germline V gene has CDR1 SNHLY and CDR2 FYNNEI. The junction had 9 bases not matched to a gene; V was cut back by 3 bases and J by 7 bases. The CDR3 protein is CASSDLRGRGNEQFF. As DNA, the CDR3 is TGTGCCAGCAGTGATCTAAGGGGCAGGGGGAATGAGCAGTTCTTC.

This clone was detected only a few times. This rearrangement joins TRBV7-9 to TRBJ2-5; D gene uncertain. The CDR3 loop spans 15 amino acids. The V gene's germline CDR1 is SEHNR and CDR2 FQNEAQ (reference sequence). Trimming cost V 1 base and J 5 bases, with 14 bases left between them. The CDR3 spells CASSLVGQVGETQYF. As DNA, the CDR3 is TGTGCCAGCAGCTTAGTTGGGCAGGTTGGGGAGACCCAGTACTTC.

The chain links TRBV5-8 to TRBJ2-7; D uncertain. The CDR3 totals 16 residues. The V and J ends lost 1 base and 12 bases respectively, with 26 bases between them. Germline CDR1 reads SGHTS; CDR2 reads YDEGEE. The CDR3 region has the DNA TGTGCCAGCAGCTTGAGCGCAGACGTCTATAAGTTGGTCCCGTACTTC. This codes for CASSLSADVYKLVPYF.

About this clone itself: Distinct nucleotide sequences in the sample also encode this CDR3. This chain links TRBV9 with TRBJ1-2; the match to TRBD1 covers 7 bases. This CDR3 contains 13 residues. V was pared by 0 bases and J by 4 bases, with 0 bases of the junction left unmatched. Germline CDR1 is SGDLS and CDR2 is YYNGEE. As DNA, the CDR3 is TGTGCCAGCAGCGTAGGACAGGGCTATGGCTACACCTTC. Translated: CASSVGQGYGYTF.

V is TRBV6-6 and J is TRBJ2-1; 11 positions agree with TRBD2. This CDR3 region has 16 residues. V lost 5 bases to trimming and J lost 5 bases; unmatched junction nucleotides: 8. CDR1 MNHNY and CDR2 SVGAGI come from the germline V gene (reference sequence). CDR3 coding DNA: TGTGCCAGCAGTCGACTAGCGGGGACGACCAACAATGAGCAGTTCTTC. Its protein product is CASSRLAGTTNNEQFF.

As regards this clone: The junction does not match germline at one end; this may be a read error. J is TRBJ1-2 and V is TRBV7-9; unclear D gene. Per germline, CDR1 SEHNR and CDR2 FQNEAQ (reference sequence). The CDR3 length is 11 residues. The CDR3 DNA sequence: TGTGCCAGCAGCTCCCAGAGACACGCCGCCTTC. Translating it yields CASSSQRHAAF.

V and J are TRBV5-4 and TRBJ1-2, with 8 bases identical to TRBD1. Germline loops: CDR1 SGHNT, CDR2 YYREEE (reference sequence). CDR3 length equals 15 residues. The J segment lost 1 base and the V segment lost 2 bases, leaving 4 bases of the junction unmatched. The CDR3 region is CASSFGGQGNYGYTF. CDR3 sequence (DNA): TGTGCCAGCAGCTTTGGCGGACAGGGTAACTATGGCTACACCTTC.

This rearrangement joins TRBV6-5 to TRBJ2-7, with D unresolved. Trimming took off 6 bases at V and 6 bases at J, with 15 bases between the two ends. CDR3 length equals 13 residues. Germline V gene lookup returns CDR1 MNHEY and CDR2 SVGAGI. The CDR3, as DNA: TGTGCCAGCAGGAGGCTAGAAAAGCGCGAGCAGTACTTC. Translated, it gives CASRRLEKREQYF.

In nucleotides, the CDR3 is TGTGCCAGCAGTTTTGGGTGGGGGCCGAACACCGGGGAGCTGTTTTTT. Its translation: CASSFGWGPNTGELFF. The genes are TRBV28 and TRBJ2-2, with a possible D match to TRBD1 (6 bases). CDR1 and CDR2 from the germline V gene are MDHEN and SYDVKM. V was cut by 3 bases and J by 0 bases, with 11 bases left in between. CDR3 size: 16 residues.

The rearrangement uses TRBV6-1 and TRBJ2-7; 9 bases match TRBD1. Germline lookup yields CDR1 MNHNS and CDR2 SASEGT. The CDR3 is made up of 14 amino acids. V shed 7 bases, J shed 3 bases, and the junction held 7 bases outside the gene matches. This chain's CDR3 is CASTHTTGGYEQYF. The CDR3 DNA reads TGTGCCAGCACCCATACGACAGGGGGCTACGAGCAGTACTTC.

The chain recombines TRBV7-9 with TRBJ2-3; D is undetermined. CDR3 length: 14 amino acids. Germline V lookup: CDR1 SEHNR, CDR2 FQNEAQ (reference sequence). V lost 0 bases and J 0 bases, leaving 4 bases between the germline ends. CDR3: CASSLATSTDTQYF. In DNA form, the CDR3 reads TGTGCCAGCAGCTTAGCTACTAGCACAGATACGCAGTATTTT.

V usage is TRBV25-1 and J usage is TRBJ2-2; the match to TRBD2 covers 7 bases. J was trimmed by 4 bases and V by 8 bases; bases with no gene match: 7. The CDR3 is 14 residues long. Germline V CDR1 and CDR2: MGHDK, SYGVNS. CDR3 bases: TGTGCCAGCGGCGAGTCGGGGGGCACCGGGGAGCTGTTTTTT. This codes for CASGESGGTGELFF.

The chain carries TRBV30 and TRBJ1-5, with 8 bases aligning to TRBD1. The V gene's germline CDR1 is GTSNPN and CDR2 SVGIG (reference sequence). After removal of 1 base from V and 6 bases from J, the junction contained 5 bases not matched to a gene. CDR3 length equals 14 residues. CDR3 in DNA: TGTGCCTGGAGTGGGGCAGGGGGCCTTCAGCCCCAGCATTTT. It yields the protein CAWSGAGGLQPQHF. The full variable domain, with the rest looked up from reference TRBV30 and TRBJ1-5, is SQTIHQWPATLVQPVGSPLSLECTVEGTSNPNLYWYRQAAGRGLQLLFYSVGIGQISSEVPQNLSASRPQDRQFILSSKKLLLSDSGFYLCAWSGAGGLQPQHFGDGTRLSIL.

The chain carries TRBV7-7 and TRBJ2-5; 11 bases map to TRBD1. The germline V gene encodes CDR1 SSHAT and CDR2 FNYEAQ (reference sequence). This CDR3 contains 15 residues. With 4 bases clipped from V and 1 base from J, the junction kept 2 bases outside the gene matches. For the CDR3, the DNA is TGTGCCAGCAGCTCGGGGACAGGGGGCCAAGAGACCCAGTACTTC. Translating it yields CASSSGTGGQETQYF.

Only one count was recorded for this clone. V is TRBV5-1 and J is TRBJ2-7, with TRBD1 as a possible D gene (6 bases). The V gene lost 4 bases and the J gene lost 3 bases, with 20 bases spanning the gap. Germline assignment: CDR1 SGHRS and CDR2 YFSETQ. CDR3 size: 16 residues. The CDR3 coding sequence is TGCGCCAGCAGCAAAGGACAGAGCGTCCCTAACTACGAGCAGTACTTC. It encodes CASSKGQSVPNYEQYF.

With respect to this clone: This same CDR3 is encoded by further DNA sequences in the sample. This chain connects TRBV7-2 to TRBJ2-5, with 8 bases that match TRBD2. Unmatched junction bases numbered 17, after V lost 6 bases and J lost 5 bases. The CDR3 spans 17 residues. Germline CDR1 reads SGHTA; CDR2 reads FQGNSA. CDR3 amino acids: CASSPPTGGRGAETQYF. CDR3 coding DNA: TGTGCCAGCAGTCCACCAACGGGGGGGCGGGGTGCGGAGACCCAGTACTTC.

The chain is built from TRBV5-5 and TRBJ1-1; the D gene is possibly TRBD1 (6 bases). Per the germline V gene, CDR1 is SGHKS and CDR2 is YYEKEE (reference sequence). The CDR3 length is 14 residues. CDR3: CVCRPDRLNTEAFF. For the CDR3, the DNA is TGTGTGTGTAGACCCGACAGGTTGAACACTGAAGCTTTCTTT. The full variable domain, in which reference TRBV5-5 and TRBJ1-1 provide the parts outside the CDR3, is DAGVTQSPTHLIKTRGQQVTLRCSPISGHKSVSWYQQVLGQGPQFIFQYYEKEERGRGNFPDRFSARQFPNYSSELNVNALLLGDSALYLCVCRPDRLNTEAFFGQGTRLTVV.

V is TRBV5-1 and J is TRBJ2-7, with 7 bases fitting TRBD1. This CDR3 region has 13 residues. The ends lost 6 bases at V and 3 bases at J; junction bases unmatched: 6. CDR1 is SGHRS and CDR2 is YFSETQ in the germline V gene. In nucleotides, the CDR3 is TGCGCCAGCATTTACGACAGGGTCTACGAGCAGTACTTC. Residues: CASIYDRVYEQYF.

J is TRBJ1-2 and V is TRBV27, with D perhaps matching TRBD1 (5 bases). Germline CDR1 reads MNHEY; CDR2 reads SMNVEV (reference sequence). The CDR3 is 16 residues long. V was pared by 4 bases and J by 4 bases, with 19 bases between. The CDR3 region is CASSSRWGRATYGYTF. The CDR3 DNA reads as TGTGCCAGCAGTTCCCGTTGGGGCAGGGCCACCTATGGCTACACCTTC.

The chain uses TRBV28 and TRBJ1-1, with TRBD1 matching over 10 bases. The CDR3 consists of 17 residues. Germline CDR1 is MDHEN and CDR2 is SYDVKM. V gave up 2 bases and J gave up 9 bases; unmatched junction bases: 15. The CDR3 bases are TGTGCCAGCAGTTTACCCCCCGGCAGGGACAGGGGAGGTAAAGCTTTCTTT. As protein: CASSLPPGRDRGGKAFF.

The sample holds one count of this clone. The chain carries TRBV6-5 and TRBJ2-3; TRBD2 agrees at 9 bases. Losses at the gene ends were 0 bases for V and 3 bases for J; bases not matched to a gene: 4. The CDR3 sequence is 16 residues long. Germline CDR1 is MNHEY and CDR2 is SVGAGI. Here the CDR3 reads CASSYSAGGITDTQYF. Here the CDR3 DNA reads TGTGCCAGCAGTTACTCCGCGGGGGGGATTACAGATACGCAGTATTTT.

The chain is built from TRBV5-1 and TRBJ1-2, with D possibly being TRBD1 (6 bases). CDR1 SGHRS and CDR2 YFSETQ come from the germline V gene. V dropped 0 bases and J dropped 8 bases, with 17 bases sitting between them. The CDR3 consists of 15 residues. CDR3 sequence: CASSLDLTGSGGYTF. The CDR3 DNA reads as TGCGCCAGCAGCTTGGACTTAACAGGGTCAGGCGGCTACACCTTC.